Below, 6 T cell receptor beta chains from the same sample are listed, as sequenced in a study of Ad26.COV2.S vaccination and SARS-CoV-2 variants. Treatment in this sample: 15 to 20 received Ad26.COV2.S at low or high dose, single or two shots; about 5 received placebo; per-sample allocation not given. Sample collection was performed on day 63 after the first vaccine or placebo injection. Profiling relied on immunoSEQ multiplex PCR, and the TCRdb table lists in-frame clones only, not all of them. This sample carries about 440,000 clones, 90% of them seen once, and the ten largest clones take less than 4.5%. The sample was peripheral blood, taken in a trial of Ad26.COV2.S vaccine versus placebo. The source of these receptors is a person aged 18-65 years who received the Ad26.COV2.S COVID-19 vaccine or a placebo.

The CDR3, as DNA: TGTGCCAGCAGTATCTTAAGGTGGCAGGTAAATGAGCAGTTCTTC. Encoded protein: CASSILRWQVNEQFF. V usage is TRBV28 and J usage is TRBJ2-1; D not certain. There are 15 residues in the CDR3. Germline values: CDR1 MDHEN, CDR2 SYDVKM. V gave up 5 bases and J gave up 7 bases, with 18 bases separating them. The full variable domain, with the rest looked up from reference TRBV28 and TRBJ2-1, is DVKVTQSSRYLVKRTGEKVFLECVQDMDHENMFWYRQDPGLGLRLIYFSYDVKMKEKGDIPEGYSVSREKKERFSLILESASTNQTSMYLCASSILRWQVNEQFFGPGTRLTVL.

The chain employs TRBV2 and TRBJ2-1, with TRBD2 matching over 8 bases. This CDR3 comprises 13 residues. Germline V gives CDR1 SNHLY, CDR2 FYNNEI. V shed 5 bases, J shed 9 bases, and the junction held 6 bases outside the gene matches. The CDR3 sequence: CASSLGLGGEQFF. As DNA, the CDR3 is TGTGCCAGCAGTTTGGGACTAGGGGGTGAGCAGTTCTTC.

The chain links TRBV7-2 to TRBJ2-7; no firm D call. CDR3 size: 14 residues. Germline lookup yields CDR1 SGHTA and CDR2 FQGNSA. The V end was cut by 5 bases, the J end by 2 bases, with 13 bases between. In DNA, the CDR3 is TGTGCCAGCAGCCCAGCCGGTTCAGCCTACGAGCAGTACTTC. This sequence encodes CASSPAGSAYEQYF.

V and J are TRBV2 and TRBJ1-1; TRBD1 agrees at 9 bases. The germline V gene has CDR1 SNHLY and CDR2 FYNNEI. This CDR3 region has 15 residues. V lost 6 bases, J lost 10 bases, and 15 bases stayed unmatched. The CDR3 loop reads CASRPGQGSPLGAFF. The CDR3 region has the DNA TGTGCCAGCAGGCCGGGACAGGGTTCCCCCCTCGGAGCTTTCTTT. Full variable domain (remainder filled in from reference TRBV2 and TRBJ1-1): EPEVTQTPSHQVTQMGQEVILRCVPISNHLYFYWYRQILGQKVEFLVSFYNNEISEKSEIFDDQFSVERPDGSNFTLKIRSTKLEDSAMYFCASRPGQGSPLGAFFGQGTRLTVV.

This clone came up many times. The J gene is TRBJ1-3, the V gene TRBV6-4; 8 nucleotides line up with TRBD1. The CDR3 runs 17 residues. J gave up 2 bases and V 0 bases, and 6 bases lay outside the gene matches. Germline V gives CDR1 MRHNA, CDR2 SNTAGT. CDR3 sequence reads: CASSDSGQGTPGNTIYF. The CDR3 DNA reads TGTGCCAGCAGTGACTCAGGACAGGGAACGCCTGGAAACACCATATATTTT.

This chain connects TRBV6-2 or TRBV6-3 to TRBJ1-2, with 10 bases fitting TRBD1. The CDR3 loop spans 15 amino acids. The germline V gene has CDR1 MNHEY and CDR2 SVGEGT. Trimming took 6 bases from V and 7 from J; bases not matched to a gene: 11. CDR3 DNA sequence: TGTGCCAGCAGCGAACCGGGACAGGGGATTTTTGGCTACACCTTC. Protein: CASSEPGQGIFGYTF.